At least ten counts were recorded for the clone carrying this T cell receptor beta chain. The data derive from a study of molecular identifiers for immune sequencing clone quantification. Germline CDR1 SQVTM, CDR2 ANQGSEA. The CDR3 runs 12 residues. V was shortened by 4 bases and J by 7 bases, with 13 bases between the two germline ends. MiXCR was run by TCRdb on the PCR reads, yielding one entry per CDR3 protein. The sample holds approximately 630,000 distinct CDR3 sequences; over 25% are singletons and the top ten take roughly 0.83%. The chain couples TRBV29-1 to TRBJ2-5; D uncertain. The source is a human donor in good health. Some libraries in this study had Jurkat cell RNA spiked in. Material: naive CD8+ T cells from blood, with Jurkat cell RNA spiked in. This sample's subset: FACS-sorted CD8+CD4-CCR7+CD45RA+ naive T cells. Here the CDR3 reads CSVADGLGTQYF. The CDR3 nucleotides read TGCAGCGTTGCAGACGGCCTGGGGACCCAGTACTTC.